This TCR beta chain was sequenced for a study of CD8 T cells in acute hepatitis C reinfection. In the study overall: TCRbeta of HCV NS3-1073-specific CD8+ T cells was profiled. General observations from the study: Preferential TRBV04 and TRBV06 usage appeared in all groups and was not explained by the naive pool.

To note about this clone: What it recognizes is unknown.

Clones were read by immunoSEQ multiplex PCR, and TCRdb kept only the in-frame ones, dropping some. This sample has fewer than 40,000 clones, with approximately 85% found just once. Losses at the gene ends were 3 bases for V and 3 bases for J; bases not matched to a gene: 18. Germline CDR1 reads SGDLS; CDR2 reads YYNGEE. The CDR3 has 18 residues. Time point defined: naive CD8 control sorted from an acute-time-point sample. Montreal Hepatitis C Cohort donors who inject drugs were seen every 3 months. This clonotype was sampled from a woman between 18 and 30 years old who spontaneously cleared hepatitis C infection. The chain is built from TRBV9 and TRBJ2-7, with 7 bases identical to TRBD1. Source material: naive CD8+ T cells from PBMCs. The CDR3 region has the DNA TGTGCCAGCAGCGCAGAGTCCGCTGGGGTGGGGACAGTCTACGAGCAGTACTTC. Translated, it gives CASSAESAGVGTVYEQYF.